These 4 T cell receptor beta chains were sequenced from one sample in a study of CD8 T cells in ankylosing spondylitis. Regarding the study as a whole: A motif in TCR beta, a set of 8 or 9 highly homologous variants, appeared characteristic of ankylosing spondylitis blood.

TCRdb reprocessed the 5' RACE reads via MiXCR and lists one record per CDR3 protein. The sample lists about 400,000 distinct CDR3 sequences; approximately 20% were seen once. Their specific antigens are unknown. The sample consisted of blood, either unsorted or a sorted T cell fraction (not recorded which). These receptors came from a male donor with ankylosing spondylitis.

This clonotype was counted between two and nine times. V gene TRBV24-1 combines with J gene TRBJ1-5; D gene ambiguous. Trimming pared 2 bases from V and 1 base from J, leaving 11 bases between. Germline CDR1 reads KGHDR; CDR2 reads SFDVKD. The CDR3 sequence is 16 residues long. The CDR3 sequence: CATSDSRAGSNQPQHF. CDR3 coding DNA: TGTGCCACCAGTGATTCTAGGGCGGGGAGCAATCAGCCCCAGCATTTT.

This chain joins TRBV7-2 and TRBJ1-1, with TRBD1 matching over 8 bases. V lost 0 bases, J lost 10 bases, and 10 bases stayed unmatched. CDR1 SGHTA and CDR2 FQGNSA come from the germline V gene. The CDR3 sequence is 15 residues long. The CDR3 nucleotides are TGTGCCAGCAGCTTAGCTACTAACAGGGGGGGTTTAGCTTTCTTT. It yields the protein CASSLATNRGGLAFF.

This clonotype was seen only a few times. Written as DNA, the CDR3 is TGCAGCGTTGTCTTGGGGTGGGCCTACGAGCAGTACTTC. This translates into CSVVLGWAYEQYF. The chain has TRBV29-1 and TRBJ2-7; D uncertain. V was pared by 4 bases and J by 2 bases, with 12 bases between. The CDR3 extends over 13 amino acids. From germline, CDR1 is SQVTM and CDR2 ANQGSEA.

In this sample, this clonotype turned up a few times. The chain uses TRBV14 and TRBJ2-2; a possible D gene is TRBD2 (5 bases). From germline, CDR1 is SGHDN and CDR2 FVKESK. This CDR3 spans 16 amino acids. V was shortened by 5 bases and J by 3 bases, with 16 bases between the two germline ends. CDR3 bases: TGTGCCAGCAGCGCAAGAAGGGAGTCGGACACCGGGGAGCTGTTTTTT. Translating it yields CASSARRESDTGELFF. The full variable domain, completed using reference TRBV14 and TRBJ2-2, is EAGVTQFPSHSVIEKGQTVTLRCDPISGHDNLYWYRRVMGKEIKFLLHFVKESKQDESGMPNNRFLAERTGGTYSTLKVQPAELEDSGVYFCASSARRESDTGELFFGEGSRLTVL.